Each of the 2 T cell receptor beta chains below was sequenced from the same sample in a study of HIV-infected patients and healthy controls. Alpha and beta constant-region primers primed reverse transcription of about 470 ng RNA. Alpha and beta chain libraries were made separately by chain-specific third strand synthesis with multiplexing indices. TCRdb processed the 5' RACE reads anew with MiXCR; each CDR3 protein has one entry. The table includes approximately 25,000 distinct CDR3 sequences, 8.5% to 9% detected once. No cell fractionation was done, so the repertoire covers all unsorted peripheral blood T cells. The sequencing sample was made of blood. These receptor sequences come from an adult in good health.

This clonotype was recorded many times. The gene calls are TRBV9 and TRBJ2-3; possibly TRBD1 or TRBD2 for D (5 bases each). Germline CDR1 reads SGDLS; CDR2 reads YYNGEE. V was shortened by 3 bases and J by 3 bases, with 17 bases between the two germline ends. The CDR3 is 16 residues long. DNA of the CDR3: TGTGCCAGCAGCGGAAGTTCCGGGACGTATACAGATACGCAGTATTTT. The encoded protein is CASSGSSGTYTDTQYF.

This clonotype was recorded at least ten times. V is TRBV6-6 and J is TRBJ1-4, with D unresolved. Trimming removed 6 bases at V and 6 bases at J, with 11 bases between. The CDR3 length is 13 residues. The germline gives CDR1 MNHNY, CDR2 SVGAGI (reference sequence). For the CDR3, the DNA is TGTGCCAGCAGACGAATTGTAGATGAAAAACTGTTTTTT. The encoded protein is CASRRIVDEKLFF.